The present T cell receptor (beta chain) was sequenced within a study of cytomegalovirus exposure and HLA in healthy donors. Turning to the study itself: When 350 to 500 donors were genotyped, about 81% of them were found to fall in the Caucasian-associated ancestry cluster. Study-level results: The classifier was said to identify cytomegalovirus status with high specificity and sensitivity. CMV serostatus was the sole immune exposure data available.

13 Jbeta primers and 60 Vbeta primers were used for the PCR. The protocol was immunoSEQ multiplex PCR, while the TCRdb copy is restricted to in-frame clones and leaves out a portion. Across over 65,000 clones, the top ten clones capture about 1.1% of the sample. Turning to this clone: Its specificity is unknown. The junction departs from germline at one end; a sequencing error may be responsible.

Sequencing was done on a sample of PBMCs. This sequence originates from a woman in her 30s in good health and CMV-seronegative.

For the CDR3, the DNA is TGCGCCAGCTCCGTCAGGGGAACCACTGAGGCTTTCTTT. Translated, it gives CASSVRGTTEAFF. J is TRBJ1-1 and V is TRBV5-1, with D perhaps matching TRBD1 (6 bases). The V gene's germline CDR1 is SGHRS and CDR2 YFSETQ. There are 13 residues in the CDR3.